These 28 T cell receptor beta chains came from one sample sequenced in a study of vaccination and CD4 T cells after COVID-19. Their recognized antigens are unknown. The treatment was: approximately 9-day PBMC culture with coronavirus spike peptide pools or control peptides (ViraFEST assay). An Oncomine TCR Beta short-read assay was used to sequence the DNA from cultured CD4+ T cells. TCRdb reprocessed the PCR reads with MiXCR, giving one entry per CDR3 protein. The table records more than 20,000 distinct CDR3 sequences, around 60% of them present only once. Sequences were derived from CD4+ T cells from blood, cultured in vitro, sampled after SARS-CoV-2 vaccination. The receptors here all came from a human donor who received a COVID-19 vaccine.

The rearrangement uses TRBV11-3 and TRBJ1-2; the match to TRBD1 covers 7 bases. J was trimmed by 4 bases and V by 6 bases; bases with no gene match: 2. This CDR3 comprises 12 residues. The germline CDR1 and CDR2 sequences are SGHNT and YENEEA. CDR3 nucleotide sequence: TGTGCCAGCAGTCAGGGGGGCTATGGCTACACCTTC. As protein: CASSQGGYGYTF.

The chain links TRBV19 to TRBJ1-2; TRBD1 matches 8 bases. With 6 bases clipped from V and 5 bases from J, the junction kept 11 bases outside the gene matches. Germline CDR1 LNHDA, CDR2 SQIVND (reference sequence). This CDR3 has 15 amino acids. The CDR3 protein is CASSPDQGAPYGYTF. The DNA of the CDR3 is TGTGCCAGTAGCCCCGACCAGGGGGCACCTTATGGCTACACCTTC.

The chain recombines TRBV30 with TRBJ2-1, with TRBD1 as a possible D gene (6 bases). This CDR3 region has 16 residues. Trimming stripped 6 bases from V and 0 bases from J, with 18 bases between. Per the germline V gene, CDR1 is GTSNPN and CDR2 is SVGIG (reference sequence). The CDR3 region has the DNA TGTGCCTGCCTAACCCCCGGACAGAGCTCCTACAATGAGCAGTTCTTC. This translates into CACLTPGQSSYNEQFF.

V usage is TRBV20-1 and J usage is TRBJ1-5; possible D gene TRBD1, 5 bases. The V end lost 3 bases, the J end lost 5 bases, and 8 bases lay between the germline ends. There are 12 residues in the CDR3. Germline values: CDR1 DFQATT, CDR2 SNEGSKA (reference sequence). In DNA form, the CDR3 reads TGCAGTGCTAGGGTAGGGGATCAGCCCCAGCATTTT. As protein: CSARVGDQPQHF.

This chain connects TRBV12-3 or TRBV12-4 to TRBJ2-2, with D tentatively TRBD2 (6 bases). The V end lost 2 bases, the J end lost 4 bases, and 11 bases lay between the germline ends. CDR3 length equals 15 residues. The CDR3 region is CASSLITGVTGELFF. The CDR3 DNA follows: TGTGCCAGCAGTTTAATAACGGGGGTCACCGGGGAGCTGTTTTTT.

V gene TRBV21-1 combines with J gene TRBJ1-2. TRBV21-1 has pseudogene status. The CDR3 consists of 17 residues. CDR3 DNA: TGTGCCAGCAGCAAAGAATGGGTCAACCGGGCTAACTATGGCTACACCTTC. It translates to CASSKEWVNRANYGYTF.

The genes are TRBV12-3 or TRBV12-4 and TRBJ1-2; maybe TRBD1 (6 bases). Trimming took off 6 bases at V and 5 bases at J, with 13 bases between the two ends. The CDR3 covers 13 residues. The chain's CDR3 is CASSNGQLYGYTF. CDR3 DNA: TGTGCCAGCAGCAACGGACAGTTATATGGCTACACCTTC.

This clonotype turned up a few times. The J gene is TRBJ2-3, the V gene TRBV19; 7 nucleotides line up with TRBD1. V shed 4 bases, J shed 1 base, and the junction held 8 bases outside the gene matches. This CDR3 is built from 16 residues. The germline V gene encodes CDR1 LNHDA and CDR2 SQIVND (reference sequence). DNA of the CDR3: TGTGCCAGTAGTACTTACAGGGGAGTGGGCACAGATACGCAGTATTTT. Translated: CASSTYRGVGTDTQYF.

This chain joins TRBV6-5 and TRBJ2-7, with 12 bases identical to TRBD2. The tail of the sequence fits TRBJ2-5 better, so the J call may be wrong. Germline V CDR1 and CDR2: MNHEY, SVGAGI. CDR3 length equals 15 residues. CDR3 nucleotide sequence: TGTGCCAGCAGTTACCCTAGCGGGGGGGTAGAGACCCAGTACTTC. Translation: CASSYPSGGVETQYF.

There are a few counts of this clonotype. The chain uses TRBV7-7 and TRBJ2-3; a possible D gene is TRBD2 (6 bases). Trimming pared 4 bases from V and 3 bases from J, leaving 14 bases between. Germline CDR1 reads SSHAT; CDR2 reads FNYEAQ (reference sequence). This CDR3 region has 15 residues. The DNA of the CDR3 is TGTGCCAGCAGCTCGGGACTCCCGAATACAGATACGCAGTATTTT. Amino acids: CASSSGLPNTDTQYF.

The genes are TRBV19 and TRBJ1-1; possible D gene TRBD1, 6 bases. V lost 3 bases to trimming and J lost 5 bases, with 13 bases between them. CDR3 size: 14 residues. The germline CDR1 and CDR2 sequences are LNHDA and SQIVND (reference sequence). CDR3 coding DNA: TGTGCCAGTAGTATGGGAGGGAGGGGGACTGAAGCTTTCTTT. Its translation: CASSMGGRGTEAFF. The full variable domain, rest sourced from reference TRBV19 and TRBJ1-1, is DGGITQSPKYLFRKEGQNVTLSCEQNLNHDAMYWYRQDPGQGLRLIYYSQIVNDFQKGDIAEGYSVSREKKESFPLTVTSAQKNPTAFYLCASSMGGRGTEAFFGQGTRLTVV.

Only a few counts were recorded for this clonotype. This chain connects TRBV2 to TRBJ2-3; 13 bases align to TRBD2. The CDR3 has 16 amino acids. J gave up 6 bases and V 2 bases, and 5 bases lay outside the gene matches. Per the germline V gene, CDR1 is SNHLY and CDR2 is FYNNEI. CDR3 in DNA: TGTGCCAGCAGTGAACTACTAGCGGGGGGGCCCGATACGCAGTATTTT. Encoded protein: CASSELLAGGPDTQYF.

The chain uses TRBV21-1 and TRBJ1-1; the table's D gene call, TRBD1, was not cross checked with the DNA. TRBV21-1 is tagged as a pseudogene. This CDR3 is built from 18 residues. This CDR3 is CASSKDPGQGAGNTEAFF. CDR3 nucleotides: TGTGCCAGCAGCAAGGACCCGGGACAGGGGGCAGGGAACACTGAAGCTTTCTTT.

The J gene is TRBJ1-5, the V gene TRBV7-2, with D tentatively TRBD1 (5 bases). Per the germline V gene, CDR1 is SGHTA and CDR2 is FQGNSA. This CDR3 contains 18 residues. V shed 1 base and J shed 0 bases, with 16 bases lying between them. This CDR3 is CASSLVWGGAHSNQPQHF. The CDR3 DNA sequence: TGTGCCAGCAGCTTAGTTTGGGGAGGGGCCCATAGCAATCAGCCCCAGCATTTT. Full variable domain (remainder filled in from reference TRBV7-2 and TRBJ1-5): GAGVSQSPSNKVTEKGKDVELRCDPISGHTALYWYRQSLGQGLEFLIYFQGNSAPDKSGLPSDRFSAERTGGSVSTLTIQRTQQEDSAVYLCASSLVWGGAHSNQPQHFGDGTRLSIL.

The chain's CDR3 is CASSYRGATNGYTF. CDR3 nucleotides: TGTGCCAGCAGTTATCGAGGGGCCACGAACGGCTACACCTTC. This chain uses TRBV6-5 with TRBJ1-2; D possibly corresponds to TRBD1 (5 bases). With 3 bases removed from V and 8 bases from J, the gap between germline ends came to 16 bases. The CDR3 totals 14 residues. Germline V gene lookup returns CDR1 MNHEY and CDR2 SVGAGI.

The chain has TRBV20-1 and TRBJ2-1; maybe TRBD2 (7 bases). V dropped 0 bases and J dropped 7 bases, with 19 bases sitting between them. Germline CDR1 reads DFQATT; CDR2 reads SNEGSKA (reference sequence). The CDR3 consists of 16 residues. The CDR3 sequence is CSARDRRGGKLNEQFF. The CDR3 coding sequence is TGCAGTGCTAGAGATCGGAGGGGGGGCAAGTTAAATGAGCAGTTCTTC.

The chain recombines TRBV6-2 or TRBV6-3 with TRBJ2-5, with D unresolved. Trimming removed 6 bases from V and 4 bases from J, with 9 bases in between. CDR3 length: 12 residues. Germline CDR1 and CDR2: MNHEY and SVGEGT. The CDR3 DNA reads TGTGCCAGCAGCGGCAAAAGAGAGACCCAGTACTTC. Residues: CASSGKRETQYF.

The chain carries TRBV4-1 and TRBJ2-6; possible D gene TRBD1, 5 bases. V dropped 3 bases and J dropped 2 bases, with 14 bases sitting between them. The CDR3 consists of 17 residues. Per germline, CDR1 MGHRA and CDR2 YSYEKL. CDR3: CASSQGQGRTGANVLTF. The DNA for the CDR3 is TGCGCCAGCAGCCAGGGTCAGGGTAGGACTGGGGCCAACGTCCTGACTTTC.

V is TRBV2 and J is TRBJ2-3, with unresolved D. V dropped 3 bases and J dropped 0 bases, with 4 bases sitting between them. The CDR3 length is 13 residues. CDR1 is SNHLY, CDR2 FYNNEI, per germline. This CDR3 is CASSEGSTDTQYF. CDR3 bases: TGTGCCAGCAGTGAGGGCAGCACAGATACGCAGTATTTT.

J is TRBJ2-7 and V is TRBV6-1; D gene ambiguous. Between the trimmed V and J ends, which lost 0 bases and 0 bases, there was a span of 3 bases. Per germline, CDR1 MNHNS and CDR2 SASEGT. This CDR3 is built from 13 residues. The CDR3 protein is CASSEASSYEQYF. The DNA for the CDR3 is TGTGCCAGCAGTGAAGCTTCCTCCTACGAGCAGTACTTC.

The chain uses TRBV3-1 and TRBJ1-6; D gene ambiguous. V lost 0 bases, J lost 14 bases, and 11 bases lay in between. Germline loops: CDR1 LGHDT, CDR2 YNNKEL (reference sequence). The CDR3 runs 13 residues. The chain's CDR3 is CASSQDGLSALHF. CDR3 nucleotides: TGTGCCAGCAGCCAAGATGGCCTTTCGGCCCTCCACTTT.

V usage is TRBV10-3 and J usage is TRBJ2-5; 8 bases align to TRBD1. The V gene's germline CDR1 is ENHRY and CDR2 SYGVKD. The V and J ends lost 4 bases and 4 bases, in that order; junction bases with no gene match: 2. This CDR3 is built from 13 residues. CDR3 sequence: CAISGDRGETQYF. CDR3 nucleotides: TGTGCCATCAGTGGAGACAGGGGAGAGACCCAGTACTTC.

The rearrangement joins TRBV20-1 to TRBJ2-5; D is unclear. The V end lost 0 bases, the J end lost 1 base, and 12 bases lay between the germline ends. The CDR3 runs to 15 residues. Germline assignment: CDR1 DFQATT and CDR2 SNEGSKA (reference sequence). The CDR3 sequence is CSARDSFGFQETQYF. In DNA, the CDR3 is TGCAGTGCTAGAGATAGTTTCGGATTCCAAGAGACCCAGTACTTC.

This clonotype was found once. The chain carries TRBV5-1 and TRBJ2-5; perhaps TRBD1 as D (6 bases). The V gene lost 4 bases and the J gene lost 4 bases, with 20 bases spanning the gap. Per germline, CDR1 SGHRS and CDR2 YFSETQ. The CDR3 is 16 residues long. The CDR3 coding sequence is TGCGCCAGCAGCGTGGTGACAGGTTTAGGTAGAGAGACCCAGTACTTC. The encoded protein is CASSVVTGLGRETQYF. The full variable domain, rest sourced from reference TRBV5-1 and TRBJ2-5, is KAGVTQTPRYLIKTRGQQVTLSCSPISGHRSVSWYQQTPGQGLQFLFEYFSETQRNKGNFPGRFSGRQFSNSRSEMNVSTLELGDSALYLCASSVVTGLGRETQYFGPGTRLLVL.

J is TRBJ2-5 and V is TRBV5-1, with 11 bases lining up with TRBD2. Germline assignment: CDR1 SGHRS and CDR2 YFSETQ. V dropped 4 bases and J dropped 1; count of bases not matched to a gene: 9. CDR3 length: 17 amino acids. The CDR3 reads CASSRSLAGGTQETQYF. DNA for the CDR3: TGCGCCAGCAGCCGCTCGCTAGCGGGGGGAACCCAAGAGACCCAGTACTTC. Drawing the rest from reference TRBV5-1 and TRBJ2-5, the complete variable domain is KAGVTQTPRYLIKTRGQQVTLSCSPISGHRSVSWYQQTPGQGLQFLFEYFSETQRNKGNFPGRFSGRQFSNSRSEMNVSTLELGDSALYLCASSRSLAGGTQETQYFGPGTRLLVL.

The gene calls are TRBV24-1 and TRBJ1-2, with D unresolved. The CDR3 covers 13 residues. Trimming left V 2 bases short and J 4 bases short, with 7 bases between. Germline V gene sequence: CDR1 KGHDR, CDR2 SFDVKD. CDR3 amino acids: CATSDSWGYGYTF. The CDR3, as DNA: TGTGCCACCAGTGATTCATGGGGCTATGGCTACACCTTC.

CDR3 protein: CASRGGPDGIQYF. In DNA, the CDR3 is TGTGCCAGCAGGGGGGGCCCGGACGGCATTCAGTACTTC. The chain is built from TRBV2 and TRBJ2-4; D assignment may be TRBD1 or TRBD2 (6 bases each). The CDR3 spans 13 residues. Trimming took off 6 bases at V and 9 bases at J, with 15 bases between the two ends. Germline CDR1 reads SNHLY; CDR2 reads FYNNEI.

This chain links TRBV7-9 with TRBJ1-1; no firm D call. Germline V gene lookup returns CDR1 SEHNR and CDR2 FQNEAQ (reference sequence). The length of the CDR3 is 13 residues. V lost 2 bases and J lost 0, with 4 bases in between. The CDR3 DNA reads as TGTGCCAGCAGCTTAATCGTGAACACTGAAGCTTTCTTT. Protein product: CASSLIVNTEAFF.